These 7 T cell receptor beta chains share one sample of origin, sequenced in a study of cytomegalovirus exposure and HLA in healthy donors. Primers for the PCR totalled 60 Vbeta and 13 Jbeta. Some clones are missing from TCRdb's copy, which holds only in-frame ones; the method was immunoSEQ multiplex PCR. The profile shows about 130,000 clones, 79% of them singletons. Sequenced material: PBMCs. The receptors shown here come from a man aged 40-49 years in good health and CMV-seropositive.

The chain has TRBV6-5 and TRBJ2-7, with 8 bases identical to TRBD1. The V gene's germline CDR1 is MNHEY and CDR2 SVGAGI. With V trimmed by 7 bases and J by 6 bases, 5 bases remained unmatched. The CDR3 spans 12 residues. In DNA form, the CDR3 reads TGTGCCAGCACGGACAGGGTTTCCGAGCAGTACTTC. The encoded protein is CASTDRVSEQYF.

This chain connects TRBV2 to TRBJ2-3, with 11 bases that match TRBD2. This CDR3 comprises 16 residues. Germline V lookup: CDR1 SNHLY, CDR2 FYNNEI. After removal of 6 bases from V and 5 bases from J, the junction contained 10 bases not matched to a gene. In DNA, the CDR3 is TGTGCCAGCAGGGCCGACCTAGCGGGAGGAGGAGATACGCAGTATTTT. Protein product: CASRADLAGGGDTQYF.

This chain uses TRBV11-2 with TRBJ2-7; 9 bases match TRBD2. The CDR3 runs to 14 residues. V lost 1 base, J lost 4 bases, and 2 bases stayed unmatched. From germline, CDR1 is SGHAT and CDR2 FQNNGV. The CDR3 DNA reads as TGTGCCAGCAGCTTAGTGCTAGCGGGGTACGAGCAGTACTTC. Its translation is CASSLVLAGYEQYF.

This clone came up once. The chain has TRBV20-1 and TRBJ1-2; D is unclear. Trimming removed 3 bases at V and 5 bases at J, with 7 bases between. This CDR3 has 11 amino acids. Germline V gene lookup returns CDR1 DFQATT and CDR2 SNEGSKA (reference sequence). CDR3 DNA sequence: TGCAGTGCTAGCCTGCGTTATGGCTACACCTTC. Amino acids: CSASLRYGYTF.

V and J are TRBV14 and TRBJ2-7; no clear D gene. CDR3 length: 16 amino acids. CDR1 is SGHDN, CDR2 FVKESK, per germline. With 4 bases removed from V and 0 bases from J, the gap between germline ends came to 16 bases. The CDR3 protein is CASSLTRQRLSYEQYF. The CDR3 nucleotides read TGTGCCAGCAGCCTTACTCGACAACGCCTCTCCTACGAGCAGTACTTC.

The chain employs TRBV10-3 and TRBJ1-1, with 8 positions matching TRBD1. Germline CDR1 is ENHRY and CDR2 is SYGVKD. This CDR3 comprises 16 residues. The V segment lost 10 bases and the J segment 3 bases; nucleotides outside the gene matches: 16. This CDR3 reads CATVDRVLSGDTEAFF. CDR3 sequence (DNA): TGTGCCACCGTGGACAGGGTACTTTCCGGCGACACTGAAGCTTTCTTT.

V is TRBV11-3 and J is TRBJ1-2; D possibly corresponds to TRBD1 (5 bases). Germline V gene data show CDR1 as SGHNT and CDR2 as YENEEA. V lost 2 bases, J lost 8 bases, and 12 bases lay in between. This CDR3 region has 13 residues. For the CDR3, the DNA is TGTGCCAGCAGCTTAACGGCAGGGTCGGGCTACACCTTC. Its translation: CASSLTAGSGYTF.